This is a list of T cell receptor beta chains from one sample in a study of tumor-infiltrating lymphocytes in primary liver carcinoma. TCRdb re-analysed the multiplex PCR reads in MiXCR, keeping a single row per CDR3 protein. This table has roughly 200,000 distinct CDR3 sequences, just under 85% appearing once. The specimen was tumor tissue from primary liver carcinoma. All receptors derive from a man in his forties or fifties with primary liver carcinoma and hepatitis B virus infection. Both conserved end residues are part of each CDR3. The D gene is left open where the match is weak. Clone size appears in some rows only: once, few, many, or a class for an expanded clone.

J gene	D gene	V gene	clone size	CDR3 DNA	CDR3 protein
TRBJ2-1	TRBD2	TRBV29-1	-	TGCAACGTTGAGGGACTAGTGGGAAGAGGTTTCAATGAGCAGTTATTC	CNVEGLVGRGFNEQLF
TRBJ2-7	-	TRBV6-2/TRBV6-3	-	TGTGCCAGCAGCACTCCGACTTGCGGAGAATACGAGCAGTACTTC	CASSTPTCGEYEQYF
TRBJ2-3	TRBD1	TRBV29-1	few	TGTAGCGTTGGGGAACAGGGGCAGCCCCAGTATTTT	CSVGEQGQPQYF
TRBJ2-7	-	TRBV9	-	TGTGCCAGCAGCGTAGTATTGGGAGGCGAACAGTACTTC	CASSVVLGGEQYF
TRBJ1-6	-	TRBV11-2	-	TGTGCCAACAACTTAGGGGACGACGGTTATAATTCACCCCTCCATTTT	CANNLGDDGYNSPLHF
TRBJ2-7	-	TRBV4-1	many	TGCGCCAGCAGCCAAGTCTCAAGCGGCGCCTACGAGCAGTACTTC	CASSQVSSGAYEQYF
TRBJ1-3	-	TRBV4-3	-	TGCGCCAGCCGCCAAGGACAACTGGGGAACACCATATATTTT	CASRQGQLGNTIYF
TRBJ2-5	-	TRBV29-1	few	TGCAGCGCCGCGACTTTGCAAGGGACCCAGTGTTTC	CSAATLQGTQCF
TRBJ2-5	-	TRBV29-1	few	TGTAGCGTTGAAGCGGGACACAGCCAAGAGACCCAGTACTTC	CSVEAGHSQETQYF
TRBJ2-7	-	TRBV5-4	-	TGTGCCAGCAGCTCAAGTGACTTCCCCTACGAACAGTACTTC	CASSSSDFPYEQYF
TRBJ2-7	-	TRBV10-3	-	TGTACCTCACAGTTGGGCTTGTTTGACGAGCAGTACTTC	CTSQLGLFDEQYF
TRBJ2-1	TRBD2	TRBV4-2	-	TGCGCCAGCAGCCAAGTTTCAGCGGGATATGCGGGGAATGAGCAGTTCTTC	CASSQVSAGYAGNEQFF
TRBJ2-7	-	TRBV4-1	many	TGCGCCAGCAGTCGACCCGACCCCCTCTCCTACGAGCAGTACTTC	CASSRPDPLSYEQYF